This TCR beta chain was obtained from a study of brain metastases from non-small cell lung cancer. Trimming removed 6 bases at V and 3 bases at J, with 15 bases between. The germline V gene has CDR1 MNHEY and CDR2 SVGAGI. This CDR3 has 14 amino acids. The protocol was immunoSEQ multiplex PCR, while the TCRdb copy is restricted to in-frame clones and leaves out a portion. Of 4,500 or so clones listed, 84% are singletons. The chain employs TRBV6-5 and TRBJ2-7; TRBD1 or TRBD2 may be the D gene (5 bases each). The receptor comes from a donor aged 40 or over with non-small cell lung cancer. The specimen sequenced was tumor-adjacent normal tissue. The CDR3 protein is CASSRARDGYEQYF. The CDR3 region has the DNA TGTGCCAGCAGCCGAGCACGGGACGGCTACGAGCAGTACTTC.